Presented here are 23 T cell receptor beta chains from one specimen sequenced in a study of siplizumab effects on memory and regulatory T cells. Profiled with immunoSEQ multiplex PCR; TCRdb holds only in-frame clones, not every one. The repertoire includes some 52,000 clones, nearly 98% of them detected once, and approximately 0.6% sits in the top ten. The sequenced sample was naive CD4+ T cells sorted from blood. Source of these receptors: a human donor in good health.

This rearrangement joins TRBV9 to TRBJ2-1; D is possibly TRBD2 (6 bases). V was cut by 1 base and J by 7 bases, with 15 bases left in between. Germline CDR1 SGDLS, CDR2 YYNGEE. The length of the CDR3 is 15 residues. The CDR3 spells CASSVLAHSGNEQFF. DNA for the CDR3: TGTGCCAGCAGCGTACTAGCGCACTCCGGGAATGAGCAGTTCTTC. The full variable domain, its missing parts supplied by reference TRBV9 and TRBJ2-1, is DSGVTQTPKHLITATGQRVTLRCSPRSGDLSVYWYQQSLDQGLQFLIQYYNGEERAKGNILERFSAQQFPDLHSELNLSSLELGDSALYFCASSVLAHSGNEQFFGPGTRLTVL.

This chain uses TRBV7-9 with TRBJ1-1, with D uncertain. The CDR3 consists of 14 residues. Trimming removed 5 bases at V and 6 bases at J, with 16 bases between. The germline CDR1 and CDR2 sequences are SEHNR and FQNEAQ (reference sequence). The CDR3 reads CASSDLMGRAEAFF. Here the CDR3 DNA reads TGTGCCAGCAGCGACCTAATGGGGAGGGCTGAAGCTTTCTTT.

The chain joins TRBV15 to TRBJ1-4; TRBD1 might be the D (5 bases). V lost 3 bases, J lost 5 bases, and 7 bases lay in between. Looked up from germline, CDR1 is LNHNV and CDR2 is YYDKDF (reference sequence). The CDR3 runs 13 residues. Written as DNA, the CDR3 is TGTGCCACCAGCAGGCCAGGGAATGAAAAACTGTTTTTT. As protein: CATSRPGNEKLFF.

V usage is TRBV7-9 and J usage is TRBJ2-2; the match to TRBD1 covers 7 bases. V lost 1 base, J lost 3 bases, and 11 bases stayed unmatched. The CDR3 runs 18 residues. Germline lookup yields CDR1 SEHNR and CDR2 FQNEAQ (reference sequence). This CDR3 reads CASSLVGRGTRDTGELFF. The CDR3 DNA reads as TGTGCCAGCAGCTTAGTGGGCAGGGGGACGAGGGACACCGGGGAGCTGTTTTTT.

The genes are TRBV9 and TRBJ2-1, with 9 bases lining up with TRBD1. The J segment lost 4 bases and the V segment lost 2 bases, leaving 13 bases of the junction unmatched. Germline V gene sequence: CDR1 SGDLS, CDR2 YYNGEE. The CDR3 contains 18 residues. CDR3 region: CASSVTLPGTGTYNEQFF. In DNA, the CDR3 is TGTGCCAGCAGCGTGACTCTACCCGGGACAGGGACATACAATGAGCAGTTCTTC.

The V gene is TRBV20-1, the J gene TRBJ2-3; D is undetermined. Germline assignment: CDR1 DFQATT and CDR2 SNEGSKA (reference sequence). V shed 6 bases and J shed 6 bases, with 10 bases lying between them. This CDR3 region has 11 residues. CDR3 coding DNA: TGCAGTGCCCCCATGCTGGATACGCAGTATTTT. Amino acids: CSAPMLDTQYF.

V and J are TRBV19 and TRBJ1-6, with D hard to call. The CDR3 length is 12 residues. Trimming took off 3 bases at V and 9 bases at J, with 6 bases between the two ends. In germline, CDR1 is LNHDA, CDR2 SQIVND (reference sequence). For the CDR3, the DNA is TGTGCCAGTAGTATCGAGTTTTCACCCCTCCACTTT. Its protein is CASSIEFSPLHF.

V and J are TRBV6-5 and TRBJ2-2; D not certain. The CDR3 runs to 15 residues. Trimming took off 2 bases at V and 4 bases at J, with 11 bases between the two ends. CDR1 and CDR2 from the germline V gene are MNHEY and SVGAGI. The CDR3 bases are TGTGCCAGCAGTTACCGGCCGGATATCACCGGGGAGCTGTTTTTT. This sequence encodes CASSYRPDITGELFF.

The chain is built from TRBV7-8 and TRBJ1-5; D is perhaps TRBD1 (5 bases). CDR3 length: 19 residues. Trimming removed 4 bases at V and 0 bases at J, with 22 bases between. CDR1 and CDR2 (germline): SGHVS, FQNEAQ. The CDR3 DNA reads as TGTGCCAGCAGCTCTAACCCCCGGGACGGTAAATATAGCAATCAGCCCCAGCATTTT. This encodes CASSSNPRDGKYSNQPQHF.

Only one count was recorded for this clone. V gene TRBV6-1 combines with J gene TRBJ2-3, with a possible D match to TRBD1 (5 bases). Germline CDR1 and CDR2: MNHNS and SASEGT. The CDR3 consists of 16 residues. V dropped 3 bases and J dropped 1 base, with 14 bases sitting between them. CDR3 loop: CASSEGHSLGTDTQYF. The CDR3 nucleotides read TGTGCCAGCAGTGAGGGGCACTCGTTAGGCACAGATACGCAGTATTTT.

The rearrangement links TRBV6-5 to TRBJ2-3, with 12 positions matching TRBD2. After removal of 6 bases from V and 5 bases from J, the junction contained 6 bases not matched to a gene. The CDR3 has 15 residues. CDR1 and CDR2 from the germline V gene are MNHEY and SVGAGI. The CDR3 loop is CASSRLAGVEDTQYF. Written as DNA, the CDR3 is TGTGCCAGCAGCCGACTAGCGGGAGTAGAAGATACGCAGTATTTT.

This clone occurred once. The chain has TRBV7-2 and TRBJ1-6; 7 bases agree with TRBD1. Germline V CDR1 and CDR2: SGHTA, FQGNSA. V lost 4 bases, J lost 9 bases, and 15 bases stayed unmatched. This CDR3 spans 17 amino acids. CDR3 in amino acids: CASSSILSTGSASPLHF. CDR3 bases: TGTGCCAGCAGCTCTATCCTATCGACAGGGTCGGCTTCACCCCTCCACTTT.

The chain links TRBV29-1 to TRBJ2-5; a weak D match, TRBD1 (6 bases). The CDR3 has 13 residues. V lost 3 bases, J lost 2 bases, and 10 bases lay in between. CDR1 is SQVTM, CDR2 ANQGSEA, per germline. This chain's CDR3 is CSVDFGQQETQYF. CDR3 bases: TGCAGCGTTGATTTCGGACAGCAAGAGACCCAGTACTTC. The variable domain in full, completed from reference TRBV29-1 and TRBJ2-5, reads SAVISQKPSRDICQRGTSLTIQCQVDSQVTMMFWYRQQPGQSLTLIATANQGSEATYESGFVIDKFPISRPNLTFSTLTVSNMSPEDSSIYLCSVDFGQQETQYFGPGTRLLVL.

The genes are TRBV30 and TRBJ2-5; D ambiguous. Trimming left V 2 bases short and J 2 bases short, with 15 bases between. Germline V gene sequence: CDR1 GTSNPN, CDR2 SVGIG (reference sequence). The CDR3 is 15 amino acids. CDR3 nucleotide sequence: TGTGCCTGGAGTCGTGTCAGGACGTTTCAAGAGACCCAGTACTTC. It codes for CAWSRVRTFQETQYF.

This rearrangement joins TRBV5-1 to TRBJ2-1, with D possibly matching TRBD2 (6 bases). The CDR3 covers 15 residues. Germline V gene lookup returns CDR1 SGHRS and CDR2 YFSETQ. V lost 1 base and J 3 bases, leaving 11 bases between the germline ends. The CDR3 reads CASSLLSGNYNEQFF. CDR3 nucleotide sequence: TGCGCCAGCAGCTTGCTTAGCGGAAACTACAATGAGCAGTTCTTC. Full variable domain (remainder filled in from reference TRBV5-1 and TRBJ2-1): KAGVTQTPRYLIKTRGQQVTLSCSPISGHRSVSWYQQTPGQGLQFLFEYFSETQRNKGNFPGRFSGRQFSNSRSEMNVSTLELGDSALYLCASSLLSGNYNEQFFGPGTRLTVL.

The gene calls are TRBV9 and TRBJ2-2; 8 bases match TRBD2. This CDR3 region has 16 residues. Germline loops: CDR1 SGDLS, CDR2 YYNGEE. Losses at the gene ends were 1 base for V and 4 bases for J; bases not matched to a gene: 6. The CDR3, as DNA: TGTGCCAGCAGCGTACGGCGGGAGGTAGTCACCGGGGAGCTGTTTTTT. Amino acids: CASSVRREVVTGELFF.

The chain recombines TRBV18 with TRBJ2-5, with 12 bases lining up with TRBD1. Germline V gives CDR1 KGHSH, CDR2 LQKENI. The CDR3 has 12 amino acids. The V gene end was trimmed by 4 bases and the J gene end by 11 bases; junction bases not matched to a gene: 2. CDR3 nucleotides: TGTGCCAGCTCACGGGGACAGGGGGCTCAGTACTTC. Amino acids: CASSRGQGAQYF.

V gene TRBV7-5 combines with J gene TRBJ2-5; TRBD1 is the table's D call, not checked against the DNA. TRBV7-5 represents a pseudogene. This CDR3 is 14 amino acids long. CDR3 bases: TGTGACCGAGTACGGGACAGGGGAAAAAGGACCCAGTACTTC. This gives the protein CDRVRDRGKRTQYF.

This chain uses TRBV2 with TRBJ1-5; no firm D call. From germline, CDR1 is SNHLY and CDR2 FYNNEI. V was clipped by 9 bases and J by 0 bases, with 9 bases between them. There are 13 residues in the CDR3. The CDR3 DNA is TGTGCCAGTGAGTCCGTTAGCAATCAGCCCCAGCATTTT. Protein product: CASESVSNQPQHF. Complete variable domain (other parts from reference TRBV2 and TRBJ1-5): EPEVTQTPSHQVTQMGQEVILRCVPISNHLYFYWYRQILGQKVEFLVSFYNNEISEKSEIFDDQFSVERPDGSNFTLKIRSTKLEDSAMYFCASESVSNQPQHFGDGTRLSIL.

The V gene is TRBV5-1, the J gene TRBJ2-2; 10 nucleotides line up with TRBD1. The CDR3 extends over 15 amino acids. Germline-derived CDR1 and CDR2 are SGHRS and YFSETQ. The V and J ends lost 3 bases and 4 bases, in that order; junction bases with no gene match: 3. CDR3: CASSSGQGFTGELFF. DNA for the CDR3: TGCGCCAGCAGCTCGGGACAGGGGTTCACCGGGGAGCTGTTTTTT.

The V and J genes are TRBV30 and TRBJ1-6; D possibly corresponds to TRBD1 (6 bases). Germline lookup yields CDR1 GTSNPN and CDR2 SVGIG (reference sequence). The CDR3 runs 14 residues. V shed 2 bases and J shed 7 bases, with 12 bases lying between them. The CDR3 loop is CAWSTITGNSPLHF. The CDR3 DNA is TGTGCCTGGAGTACAATCACAGGGAATTCACCCCTCCACTTT.

The V and J genes are TRBV25-1 and TRBJ1-6; D perhaps matches TRBD1 (6 bases). The germline CDR1 and CDR2 sequences are MGHDK and SYGVNS. Trimming shortened V by 6 bases and J by 2 bases, and 8 bases separated the two germline ends. The CDR3 has 14 amino acids. The CDR3 DNA follows: TGTGCCAGCAGGAGGACAGCCTATAATTCACCCCTCCACTTT. This codes for CASRRTAYNSPLHF.

This clone was seen a single time. The V and J genes are TRBV25-1 and TRBJ1-1; TRBD1 agrees at 8 bases. The germline CDR1 and CDR2 sequences are MGHDK and SYGVNS. This CDR3 has 17 residues. Trimming took 5 bases from V and 2 from J; bases not matched to a gene: 13. CDR3 in amino acids: CASSPTRGQDTNTEAFF. In DNA form, the CDR3 reads TGTGCCAGCAGTCCCACCAGGGGGCAAGATACTAACACTGAAGCTTTCTTT.